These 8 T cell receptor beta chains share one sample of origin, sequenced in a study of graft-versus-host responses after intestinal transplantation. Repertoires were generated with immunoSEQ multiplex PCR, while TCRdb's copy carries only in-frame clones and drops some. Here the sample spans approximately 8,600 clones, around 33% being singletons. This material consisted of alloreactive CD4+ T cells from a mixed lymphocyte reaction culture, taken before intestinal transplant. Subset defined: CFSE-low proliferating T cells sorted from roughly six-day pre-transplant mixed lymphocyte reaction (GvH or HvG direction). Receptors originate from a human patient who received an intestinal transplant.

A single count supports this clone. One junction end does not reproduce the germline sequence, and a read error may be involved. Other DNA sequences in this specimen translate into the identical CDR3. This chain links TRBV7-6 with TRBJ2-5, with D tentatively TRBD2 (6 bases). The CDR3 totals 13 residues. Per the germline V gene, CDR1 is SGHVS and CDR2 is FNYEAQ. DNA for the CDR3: TGCGCCAGCAGCGGAGGGTGGGGAGAGACCCAGTACTTC. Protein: CASSGGWGETQYF.

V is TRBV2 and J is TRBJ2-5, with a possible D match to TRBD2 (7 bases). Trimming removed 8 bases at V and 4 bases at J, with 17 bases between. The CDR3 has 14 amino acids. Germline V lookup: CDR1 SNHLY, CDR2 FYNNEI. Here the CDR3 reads CASGGARGRETQYF. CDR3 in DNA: TGTGCCAGCGGGGGGGCGAGGGGGAGAGAGACCCAGTACTTC.

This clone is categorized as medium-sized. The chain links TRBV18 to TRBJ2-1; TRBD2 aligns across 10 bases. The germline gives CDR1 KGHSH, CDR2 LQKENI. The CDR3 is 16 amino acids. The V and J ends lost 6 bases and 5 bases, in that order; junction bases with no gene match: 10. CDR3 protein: CASSPQATSGDNEQFF. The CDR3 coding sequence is TGTGCCAGCTCCCCCCAGGCAACTAGCGGGGACAATGAGCAGTTCTTC.

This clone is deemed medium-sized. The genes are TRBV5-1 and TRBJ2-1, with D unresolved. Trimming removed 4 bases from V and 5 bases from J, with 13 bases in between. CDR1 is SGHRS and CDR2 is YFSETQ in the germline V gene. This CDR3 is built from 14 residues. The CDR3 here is CASSPVGPDNEQFF. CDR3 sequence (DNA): TGCGCCAGCAGCCCGGTTGGGCCAGACAATGAGCAGTTCTTC. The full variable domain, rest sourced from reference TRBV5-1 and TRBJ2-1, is KAGVTQTPRYLIKTRGQQVTLSCSPISGHRSVSWYQQTPGQGLQFLFEYFSETQRNKGNFPGRFSGRQFSNSRSEMNVSTLELGDSALYLCASSPVGPDNEQFFGPGTRLTVL.

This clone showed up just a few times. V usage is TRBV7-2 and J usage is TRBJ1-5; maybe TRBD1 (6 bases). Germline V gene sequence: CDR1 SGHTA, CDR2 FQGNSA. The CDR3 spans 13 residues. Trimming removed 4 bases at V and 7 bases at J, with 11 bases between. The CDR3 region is CASSSEGGQPQHF. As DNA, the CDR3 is TGTGCCAGCAGCTCCGAGGGGGGGCAGCCCCAGCATTTT.

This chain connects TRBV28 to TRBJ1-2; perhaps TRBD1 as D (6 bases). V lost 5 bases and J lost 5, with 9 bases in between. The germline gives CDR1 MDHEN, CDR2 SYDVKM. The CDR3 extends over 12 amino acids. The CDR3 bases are TGTGCCAGCAGTACAGGGTTTTATGGCTACACCTTC. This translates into CASSTGFYGYTF.

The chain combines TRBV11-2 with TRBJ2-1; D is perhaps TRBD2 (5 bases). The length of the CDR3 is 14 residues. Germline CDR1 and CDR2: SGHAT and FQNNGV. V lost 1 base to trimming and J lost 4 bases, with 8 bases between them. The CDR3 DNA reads TGTGCCAGCAGCTTAGCGGGGTTATACAATGAGCAGTTCTTC. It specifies CASSLAGLYNEQFF. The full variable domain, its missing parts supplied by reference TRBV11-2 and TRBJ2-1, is EAGVAQSPRYKIIEKRQSVAFWCNPISGHATLYWYQQILGQGPKLLIQFQNNGVVDDSQLPKDRFSAERLKGVDSTLKIQPAKLEDSAVYLCASSLAGLYNEQFFGPGTRLTVL.

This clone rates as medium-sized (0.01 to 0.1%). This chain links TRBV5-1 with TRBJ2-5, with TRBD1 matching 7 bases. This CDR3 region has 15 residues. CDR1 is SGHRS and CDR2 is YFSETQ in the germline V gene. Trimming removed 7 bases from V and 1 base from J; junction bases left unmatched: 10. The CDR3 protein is CASRPRGTVQETQYF. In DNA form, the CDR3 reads TGCGCCAGCCGCCCGCGTGGGACAGTCCAAGAGACCCAGTACTTC.